Listed below are T cell receptor beta chains from one sample, sequenced in a study of blood T cell repertoires in COVID-19. The repertoire was sequenced with immunoSEQ multiplex PCR; TCRdb's copy has only in-frame clones and lacks some. The repertoire holds 150,000 to 200,000 clones, over 65% seen once, with about 3% in the top ten. Sequencing used peripheral blood. These receptors were taken from a woman aged 80 or over with acute or convalescent COVID-19. The conserved cysteine and the conserved F or W are not part of the CDR3 here. Expanded clones are given a class, and other clones once, few, many or no size at all.

TRBV11-2,once,ASSLTGPDGNTIY
TRBV7-2,NA,ASSSRQGGHTEAF
TRBV3-1/TRBV3-2,NA,ASSRYRGPGANVLT
TRBV11-3,once,ASSLGSGSLDTQY
TRBV18,NA,ASSPGLEPNTEAF
TRBV5-1,NA,ASSSSGRYGEETQY
TRBV6-2/TRBV6-3,NA,ASSPGLGTYNEQF
TRBV18,NA,ASSPPDLAGSNEQF
TRBV5-5,NA,ASSVQGADEKLF
TRBV30,NA,AWRQTEGEGYQPQH
TRBV18,once,ASSPAVLSALAKNIQY
TRBV19,NA,ASSIGASGSGETQY
TRBV3-1/TRBV3-2,many,ASSQDLSSGISRAEQY
TRBV3-1/TRBV3-2,NA,ASSHTGTSGMDETQY
TRBV19,NA,ASSITPATNEKLF
TRBV11-2,NA,ASSPGQTYGYT
TRBV3-1/TRBV3-2,NA,ASSQAVGGLDTQY
TRBV3-1/TRBV3-2,few,ASSQSGGQTQY
TRBV6-2/TRBV6-3,NA,ASSWDYYEQY
TRBV19,NA,ASSINPSEQY
TRBV5-4,few,ASSKEGAPNTEAF
TRBV11-2,NA,ASSLVAGGRTEAF